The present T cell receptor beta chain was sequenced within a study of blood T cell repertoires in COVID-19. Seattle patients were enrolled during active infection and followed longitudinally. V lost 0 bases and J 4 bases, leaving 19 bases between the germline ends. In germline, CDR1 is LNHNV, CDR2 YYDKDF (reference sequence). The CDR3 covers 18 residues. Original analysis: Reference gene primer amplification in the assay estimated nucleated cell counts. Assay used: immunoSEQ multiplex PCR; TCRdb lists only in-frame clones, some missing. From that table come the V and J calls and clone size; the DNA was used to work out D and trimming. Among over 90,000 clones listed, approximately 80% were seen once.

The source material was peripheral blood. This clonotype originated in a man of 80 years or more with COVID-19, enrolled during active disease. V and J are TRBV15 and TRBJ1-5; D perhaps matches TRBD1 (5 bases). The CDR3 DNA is TGTGCCACCAGCAGAGATCTTTTTTGGGCCTCAGGGAATCAGCCCCAGCATTTT. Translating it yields CATSRDLFWASGNQPQHF.